Below, 27 T cell receptor beta chains from the same sample are listed, as sequenced in a study of T cell responses to AZD1222 COVID-19 vaccine. Clones were read by immunoSEQ multiplex PCR, and TCRdb kept only the in-frame ones, dropping some. The table lists 90,000 or so clones, around nine tenths of them singletons. This sample comprised peripheral blood, obtained on day 0 of AZD1222 vaccination. The source of these receptors is an adult in good health.

J is TRBJ2-7 and V is TRBV5-6, with D uncertain. Germline V gene data show CDR1 as SGHDT and CDR2 as YYEEEE. V gave up 2 bases and J gave up 7 bases, with 13 bases separating them. This CDR3 is built from 13 residues. CDR3 residues: CASSLPLTREQYF. The DNA for the CDR3 is TGTGCCAGCAGCTTACCACTTACGAGAGAGCAGTACTTC.

The rearrangement joins TRBV7-2 to TRBJ2-2; 9 bases map to TRBD2. Trimming removed 2 bases from V and 5 bases from J; junction bases left unmatched: 12. The CDR3 is made up of 18 amino acids. CDR1 is SGHTA, CDR2 FQGNSA, per germline. CDR3 sequence reads: CASSLRPLVAGVTGELFF. Written as DNA, the CDR3 is TGTGCCAGCAGCTTACGACCGTTGGTAGCGGGGGTTACCGGGGAGCTGTTTTTT.

This clone was picked up one time. The rearrangement links TRBV6-5 to TRBJ2-7, with a weak D call TRBD2 (7 bases). V dropped 0 bases and J dropped 1 base, with 13 bases sitting between them. The germline CDR1 and CDR2 sequences are MNHEY and SVGAGI. This CDR3 comprises 16 residues. The CDR3 DNA reads TGTGCCAGCAGTTACTCGATGGGGGGGGCATCCTACGAGCAGTACTTC. Its protein is CASSYSMGGASYEQYF.

V and J are TRBV19 and TRBJ1-1; no reliable D call. The germline V gene encodes CDR1 LNHDA and CDR2 SQIVND (reference sequence). CDR3 length: 13 residues. V lost 6 bases and J lost 4, with 12 bases in between. As DNA, the CDR3 is TGTGCCAGTAGAAAGGGCTGGGGCACTGAAGCTTTCTTT. Its protein is CASRKGWGTEAFF.

The sample holds a few counts of this clone. This rearrangement joins TRBV6-2 or TRBV6-3 to TRBJ2-2; no firm D call. Germline V gene lookup returns CDR1 MNHEY and CDR2 SVGEGT. CDR3 length: 15 amino acids. V dropped 5 bases and J dropped 0 bases, with 10 bases sitting between them. DNA for the CDR3: TGTGCCAGCAGTCAACACAGTTCGAACACCGGGGAGCTGTTTTTT. Its translation: CASSQHSSNTGELFF.

This clone was seen only once. This chain connects TRBV27 to TRBJ2-1, with D perhaps matching TRBD2 (6 bases). V lost 3 bases and J lost 6, with 12 bases in between. This CDR3 is built from 14 residues. CDR1 MNHEY and CDR2 SMNVEV come from the germline V gene (reference sequence). The CDR3 DNA reads as TGTGCCAGCAGTTTCCGGGCAGCGGGCAATGAGCAGTTCTTC. The encoded protein is CASSFRAAGNEQFF.

The rearrangement uses TRBV27 and TRBJ2-1, with TRBD2 as a possible D gene (5 bases). V was pared by 0 bases and J by 12 bases, with 12 bases between. Germline-derived CDR1 and CDR2 are MNHEY and SMNVEV (reference sequence). The CDR3 loop spans 13 amino acids. CDR3 coding DNA: TGTGCCAGCAGTTTATCGAGCGGAGGCGCGCAGTTCTTC. It codes for CASSLSSGGAQFF.

The CDR3 here is CASSEERAFGNQPQHF. The CDR3, as DNA: TGTGCCAGCAGTGAAGAAAGGGCGTTCGGCAATCAGCCCCAGCATTTT. J is TRBJ1-5 and V is TRBV2; no reliable D call. CDR1 is SNHLY and CDR2 is FYNNEI in the germline V gene. The CDR3 extends over 16 amino acids. The V and J ends lost 1 base and 2 bases respectively, with 12 bases between them. Full variable domain (rest looked up from reference TRBV2 and TRBJ1-5): EPEVTQTPSHQVTQMGQEVILRCVPISNHLYFYWYRQILGQKVEFLVSFYNNEISEKSEIFDDQFSVERPDGSNFTLKIRSTKLEDSAMYFCASSEERAFGNQPQHFGDGTRLSIL.

V gene TRBV9 combines with J gene TRBJ2-4; D remains ambiguous. The ends were cut back, 4 bases at V and 0 bases at J, with 5 bases in the middle. The CDR3 runs to 13 residues. From germline, CDR1 is SGDLS and CDR2 YYNGEE. The DNA for the CDR3 is TGTGCCAGCAGCTCCCCAGCCAAAAACATTCAGTACTTC. Encoded protein: CASSSPAKNIQYF.

In DNA form, the CDR3 reads TGCGCCAGCACCCTAGGCAGGGGGCTGGATACGCAGTATTTT. This sequence encodes CASTLGRGLDTQYF. The chain couples TRBV5-1 to TRBJ2-3, with 8 nucleotides matching TRBD1. Germline V gives CDR1 SGHRS, CDR2 YFSETQ. CDR3 length: 14 amino acids. With 6 bases clipped from V and 6 bases from J, the junction kept 9 bases outside the gene matches.

The CDR3 reads CASSPLGATNEKLFF. Written as DNA, the CDR3 is TGTGCCAGCAGTCCTCTTGGGGCCACTAATGAAAAACTGTTTTTT. The V call is TRBV6-5, the J call TRBJ1-4; D possibly corresponds to TRBD1 (5 bases). The germline V gene encodes CDR1 MNHEY and CDR2 SVGAGI. The CDR3 extends over 15 amino acids. The germline V and J ends were trimmed by 5 bases and 2 bases, with 12 bases remaining between them.

The chain couples TRBV7-9 to TRBJ2-1; D perhaps matches TRBD2 (5 bases). With 5 bases removed from V and 9 bases from J, the gap between germline ends came to 23 bases. CDR3 length equals 16 residues. Germline loops: CDR1 SEHNR, CDR2 FQNEAQ (reference sequence). The CDR3 region has the DNA TGTGCCAGCAGCCCCATGGACTCCCACGCGAGCGGTGAGCAGTTCTTC. Its protein product is CASSPMDSHASGEQFF.

The table lists this clone with a count of one. This chain joins TRBV27 and TRBJ1-5, with a possible D match to TRBD1 (5 bases). CDR1 is MNHEY and CDR2 is SMNVEV in the germline V gene (reference sequence). V was pared by 7 bases and J by 2 bases, with 15 bases between. There are 15 residues in the CDR3. CDR3 DNA sequence: TGTGCCAGCAAAAAGACGGGGGGAGGCAATCAGCCCCAGCATTTT. Amino acid sequence: CASKKTGGGNQPQHF.

The chain is built from TRBV18 and TRBJ2-3, with D uncertain. The ends were cut back, 6 bases at V and 3 bases at J, with 16 bases in the middle. This CDR3 is 15 amino acids long. The germline gives CDR1 KGHSH, CDR2 LQKENI. CDR3 nucleotide sequence: TGTGCCAGCTCCCCAGGTGCGAGCCGGACAGATACGCAGTATTTT. Protein sequence: CASSPGASRTDTQYF.

The chain employs TRBV4-3 and TRBJ1-5; a possible D gene is TRBD1 (5 bases). CDR3 size: 13 residues. V dropped 2 bases and J dropped 8 bases, with 10 bases sitting between them. Germline V gene data show CDR1 as LGHNA and CDR2 as YSLEER. In DNA form, the CDR3 reads TGCGCCAGCAGCCAACGCCGAGGGGAGCCCCAGCATTTT. Translated, it gives CASSQRRGEPQHF.

The chain is built from TRBV5-8 and TRBJ2-1; possible D gene TRBD2, 5 bases. The CDR3 has 13 residues. V was cut by 3 bases and J by 6 bases, with 10 bases left in between. Germline V gene sequence: CDR1 SGHTS, CDR2 YDEGEE. CDR3 loop: CASSWPRGNEQFF. CDR3 DNA sequence: TGTGCCAGCAGCTGGCCACGGGGCAATGAGCAGTTCTTC.

V usage is TRBV19 and J usage is TRBJ1-2; 8 bases align to TRBD1. Per the germline V gene, CDR1 is LNHDA and CDR2 is SQIVND (reference sequence). Trimming at V came to 2 bases and at J to 7 bases, leaving 21 bases not matched to a gene. This CDR3 region has 19 residues. The CDR3 is CASSIFPPTGARVRRGYTF. CDR3 bases: TGTGCCAGTAGTATATTCCCCCCGACAGGGGCTCGAGTGCGGCGTGGCTACACCTTC.

This chain uses TRBV11-2 with TRBJ2-7, with D tentatively TRBD2 (5 bases). This CDR3 has 13 amino acids. V lost 5 bases and J 3 bases, leaving 11 bases between the germline ends. Germline CDR1 and CDR2: SGHAT and FQNNGV. In DNA, the CDR3 is TGTGCCAGCAGCCACGGGATAGGCTACGAGCAGTACTTC. This sequence encodes CASSHGIGYEQYF.

The chain joins TRBV7-2 to TRBJ2-3; TRBD2 matches 7 bases. J gave up 6 bases and V 3 bases, and 9 bases lay outside the gene matches. The germline V gene encodes CDR1 SGHTA and CDR2 FQGNSA. CDR3 length equals 15 residues. The CDR3 region has the DNA TGTGCCAGCAGCTTGGGGCCGACTAGCTCTGATACGCAGTATTTT. Translation: CASSLGPTSSDTQYF.

The V and J genes are TRBV9 and TRBJ1-3; D gene unclear. This CDR3 has 14 residues. V shed 6 bases and J shed 0 bases, with 10 bases lying between them. Germline V gene data show CDR1 as SGDLS and CDR2 as YYNGEE. CDR3 sequence: CASTPEYSGNTIYF. The CDR3 DNA sequence: TGTGCCAGCACTCCAGAATACTCTGGAAACACCATATATTTT.

The chain carries TRBV24-1 and TRBJ2-1; 10 positions match TRBD1. V was clipped by 4 bases and J by 5 bases; unmatched bases: 13. Germline V gene data show CDR1 as KGHDR and CDR2 as SFDVKD. The CDR3 covers 18 residues. As DNA, the CDR3 is TGTGCCACCAGTGAGCGCCGGAAGGGACAGGGGAAAGACAATGAGCAGTTCTTC. Its translation is CATSERRKGQGKDNEQFF.

The chain links TRBV5-4 to TRBJ1-2; no definite D call. The V end was cut by 4 bases, the J end by 5 bases, with 9 bases between. CDR3 length: 12 amino acids. The V gene's germline CDR1 is SGHNT and CDR2 YYREEE (reference sequence). The CDR3 spells CASSPDGYGYTF. The CDR3 DNA follows: TGTGCCAGCAGCCCGGACGGATATGGCTACACCTTC.

The V call is TRBV2, the J call TRBJ1-2, with TRBD1 matching 10 bases. V lost 8 bases, J lost 8 bases, and 5 bases stayed unmatched. The CDR3 extends over 12 amino acids. The germline V gene has CDR1 SNHLY and CDR2 FYNNEI. DNA of the CDR3: TGTGCCAGCCGACAGGGGGCGGGCGGCTACACCTTC. Amino acids: CASRQGAGGYTF.

The chain uses TRBV15 and TRBJ2-5; TRBD2 matches 12 bases. The ends lost 4 bases at V and 4 bases at J; junction bases unmatched: 4. The CDR3 has 15 amino acids. From germline, CDR1 is LNHNV and CDR2 YYDKDF (reference sequence). The CDR3 nucleotides are TGTGCCACCAGCAAAGAACTAGCGGGAGGAGAGACCCAGTACTTC. It is translated as CATSKELAGGETQYF.

This clone turned up a few times. CDR3 nucleotides: TGTGCCACCAGTGCTACAAACGGTGGCTACGAGCAGTACTTC. Amino acids: CATSATNGGYEQYF. V gene TRBV24-1 combines with J gene TRBJ2-7; D remains unclear. CDR3 size: 14 residues. The germline CDR1 and CDR2 sequences are KGHDR and SFDVKD. Trimming removed 5 bases at V and 3 bases at J, with 13 bases between.

The V and J genes are TRBV28 and TRBJ2-7; D unclear. V lost 6 bases and J 2 bases, leaving 5 bases between the germline ends. This CDR3 is 11 amino acids long. Germline values: CDR1 MDHEN, CDR2 SYDVKM. The CDR3 DNA follows: TGTGCCAGCAGCCTTACCTACGAGCAGTACTTC. It specifies CASSLTYEQYF.

This clone was found once. The V gene is TRBV4-2, the J gene TRBJ2-5; D might be TRBD1 or TRBD2, each matching 5 bases. CDR3 size: 18 residues. Germline V CDR1 and CDR2: LGHNA, YNFKEQ. The V and J ends lost 1 base and 5 bases respectively, with 23 bases between them. The CDR3 loop is CASSQGGKRTLRMETQYF. The DNA of the CDR3 is TGTGCCAGCAGCCAAGGGGGGAAGAGGACGCTCCGGATGGAGACCCAGTACTTC.